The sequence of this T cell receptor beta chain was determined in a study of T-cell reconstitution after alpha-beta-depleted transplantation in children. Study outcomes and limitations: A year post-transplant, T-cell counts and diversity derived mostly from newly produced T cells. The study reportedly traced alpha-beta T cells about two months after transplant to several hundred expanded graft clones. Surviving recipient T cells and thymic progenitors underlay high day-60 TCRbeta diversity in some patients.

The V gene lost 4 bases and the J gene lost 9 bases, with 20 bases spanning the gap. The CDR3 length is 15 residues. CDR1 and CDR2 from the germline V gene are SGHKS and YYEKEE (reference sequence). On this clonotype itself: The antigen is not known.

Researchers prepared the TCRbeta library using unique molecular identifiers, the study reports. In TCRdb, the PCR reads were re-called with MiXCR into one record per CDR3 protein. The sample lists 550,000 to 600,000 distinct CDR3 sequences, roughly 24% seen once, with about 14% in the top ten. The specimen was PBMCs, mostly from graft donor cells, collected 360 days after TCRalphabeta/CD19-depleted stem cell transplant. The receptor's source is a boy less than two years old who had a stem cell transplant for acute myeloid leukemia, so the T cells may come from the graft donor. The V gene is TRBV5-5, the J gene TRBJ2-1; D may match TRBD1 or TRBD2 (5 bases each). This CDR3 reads CASSPRRGEGFEQFF. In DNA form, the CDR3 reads TGTGCCAGCAGCCCCCGGAGAGGTGAGGGGTTTGAGCAGTTCTTC.